Shown below are 5 T cell receptor beta chains from a single sample sequenced in a study of CD8 T cells in ankylosing spondylitis. TCRdb reanalysed the 5' RACE reads using MiXCR and keeps one entry per CDR3 protein. This sample yields 8,000 to 9,000 distinct CDR3 sequences, of which 3.5% to 4.5% are seen a single time; under 11% belongs to the top ten. The sample taken for sequencing was blood, either unsorted or a sorted T cell fraction (not recorded which). These receptors came from a female donor with ankylosing spondylitis or in good health (not recorded which).

This clonotype was seen many times. This chain joins TRBV9 and TRBJ2-3; TRBD2 matches 7 bases. Trimming cost V 4 bases and J 4 bases; bases outside gene matches: 9. The CDR3 covers 15 residues. Germline loops: CDR1 SGDLS, CDR2 YYNGEE. The CDR3 spells CASSLRTSRADTQYF. CDR3 DNA sequence: TGTGCCAGCAGCCTCCGGACTAGTCGGGCAGATACGCAGTATTTT.

This clonotype was found many times. The chain couples TRBV9 to TRBJ2-2; no firm D call. V was shortened by 2 bases and J by 0 bases, with 8 bases between the two germline ends. The germline gives CDR1 SGDLS, CDR2 YYNGEE. The CDR3 runs 15 residues. The CDR3 loop is CASSVDTSNTGELFF. The CDR3 nucleotides read TGTGCCAGCAGCGTTGACACCTCGAACACCGGGGAGCTGTTTTTT.

Many counts were recorded for this clonotype. This chain joins TRBV9 and TRBJ2-5; 11 nucleotides line up with TRBD2. The CDR3 sequence is 15 residues long. After removal of 4 bases from V and 2 bases from J, the junction contained 4 bases not matched to a gene. Germline CDR1 SGDLS, CDR2 YYNGEE. CDR3 nucleotides: TGTGCCAGCAGCCCCGGGACTAGCGGACAAGAGACCCAGTACTTC. Amino acid sequence: CASSPGTSGQETQYF.

Sample share makes this clonotype medium-sized (0.01 to 0.1%). The rearrangement links TRBV9 to TRBJ2-2, with D possibly being TRBD2 (6 bases). Germline assignment: CDR1 SGDLS and CDR2 YYNGEE. V was trimmed by 2 bases and J by 2 bases, leaving 10 bases between them. This CDR3 spans 15 amino acids. In DNA form, the CDR3 reads TGTGCCAGCAGCGTCTCTAGCGCCAACACCGGGGAGCTGTTTTTT. It translates to CASSVSSANTGELFF.

By share, this clonotype counts as medium-sized. The chain couples TRBV9 to TRBJ1-4; D remains ambiguous. The CDR3 has 13 amino acids. CDR1 is SGDLS, CDR2 YYNGEE, per germline. The V end was cut by 0 bases, the J end by 8 bases, with 8 bases between. In nucleotides, the CDR3 is TGTGCCAGCAGCGTAGGAGGAGGAGAAAAACTGTTTTTT. This gives the protein CASSVGGGEKLFF.